These 10 T cell receptor beta chains were all obtained from the same sample, sequenced in a study of blood T cell repertoires in COVID-19. Clones were read by immunoSEQ multiplex PCR, and TCRdb kept only the in-frame ones, dropping some. The sample shows roughly 150,000 clones, roughly 86% of them seen only once. Sequencing was done on a sample of peripheral blood. These TCRs come from a woman over 75 with COVID-19, enrolled during active disease.

The rearrangement uses TRBV20-1 and TRBJ1-6, with 7 positions matching TRBD1. CDR3 length: 14 residues. The trim removed 3 bases at V and 8 bases at J, leaving 7 bases unmatched. Germline V lookup: CDR1 DFQATT, CDR2 SNEGSKA (reference sequence). The CDR3 sequence: CSASVNRGDSPLHF. CDR3 coding DNA: TGCAGTGCTAGTGTCAACAGGGGTGATTCACCCCTCCACTTT.

This clone was seen a handful of times. V is TRBV18 and J is TRBJ2-1, with 7 bases fitting TRBD1. The germline V gene encodes CDR1 KGHSH and CDR2 LQKENI. Germline trimming cut 2 bases from V and 9 bases from J; bases unmatched to any gene: 1. CDR3 length: 12 residues. The CDR3 sequence is CASSPNRGEQFF. The CDR3 nucleotides are TGTGCCAGCTCACCAAACAGGGGTGAGCAGTTCTTC.

This chain connects TRBV2 to TRBJ2-5, with D maybe TRBD2 (6 bases). CDR3 length: 12 residues. Per germline, CDR1 SNHLY and CDR2 FYNNEI. Trimming removed 8 bases from V and 5 bases from J, with 12 bases in between. Here the CDR3 DNA reads TGTGCCAGCGGGCGGGGCTGGGAGACCCAGTACTTC. Residues: CASGRGWETQYF.

The rearrangement links TRBV2 to TRBJ1-6; tentatively, D is TRBD1 (6 bases). The germline V gene encodes CDR1 SNHLY and CDR2 FYNNEI. V was shortened by 3 bases and J by 7 bases, with 19 bases between the two germline ends. The CDR3 extends over 17 amino acids. The CDR3 bases are TGTGCCAGCAGTGAGGGTATGGGGGCGTGGGAGAATTCACCCCTCCACTTT. It encodes CASSEGMGAWENSPLHF.

Worth noting for this clone: Other DNA sequences within the sample encode an identical CDR3. The chain combines TRBV27 with TRBJ2-6; D unclear. The CDR3 runs to 14 residues. The germline V gene encodes CDR1 MNHEY and CDR2 SMNVEV (reference sequence). Trimming left V 6 bases short and J 0 bases short, with 6 bases between. CDR3 in DNA: TGTGCCAGCAGCCTTTACTCTGGGGCCAACGTCCTGACTTTC. Translating it yields CASSLYSGANVLTF.

DNA for the CDR3: TGCGCCAGCAGCTCGACAGGGGGTCAGCCCCAGCATTTT. This codes for CASSSTGGQPQHF. The chain links TRBV5-1 to TRBJ1-5; 9 bases align to TRBD1. The CDR3 contains 13 residues. In germline, CDR1 is SGHRS, CDR2 YFSETQ. The trim removed 3 bases at V and 6 bases at J, leaving 1 base unmatched.

In DNA, the CDR3 is TGTGCCAGCAGCCCGACAGGGGGCTGGTACGAGCAGTACTTC. It is translated as CASSPTGGWYEQYF. V gene TRBV6-5 combines with J gene TRBJ2-7, with TRBD1 matching over 10 bases. Germline values: CDR1 MNHEY, CDR2 SVGAGI. Germline trimming cut 6 bases from V and 4 bases from J; bases unmatched to any gene: 6. The CDR3 is made up of 14 amino acids.

The rearrangement links TRBV19 to TRBJ1-5; perhaps TRBD1 as D (5 bases). The CDR3 is 14 amino acids. V dropped 5 bases and J dropped 1 base, with 9 bases sitting between them. Germline assignment: CDR1 LNHDA and CDR2 SQIVND (reference sequence). In nucleotides, the CDR3 is TGTGCCAGTAGTTCGACAGAAAGCAATCAGCCCCAGCATTTT. This gives the protein CASSSTESNQPQHF.

The chain recombines TRBV30 with TRBJ1-4, with D maybe TRBD1 (6 bases). The V gene's germline CDR1 is GTSNPN and CDR2 SVGIG (reference sequence). V lost 5 bases, J lost 0 bases, and 7 bases lay in between. The CDR3 is 13 residues long. The CDR3 region is CAWAGATNEKLFF. As DNA, the CDR3 is TGTGCCTGGGCAGGGGCAACTAATGAAAAACTGTTTTTT.

The genes are TRBV7-3 and TRBJ2-3; the match to TRBD1 covers 9 bases. The CDR3 totals 15 residues. The V gene end was trimmed by 5 bases and the J gene end by 1 base; junction bases not matched to a gene: 4. CDR1 and CDR2 from the germline V gene are SGHTA and FQGTGA. CDR3 DNA sequence: TGTGCCAGCAGCCGGGACAGGGCCGGCACAGATACGCAGTATTTT. Translated, it gives CASSRDRAGTDTQYF.